This T cell receptor (beta chain) was found in a study of blood T cell repertoires in COVID-19. Assay: immunoSEQ multiplex PCR; the TCRdb copy retains only in-frame clones and omits some. The data contain 250,000 to 350,000 clones, 85% to 90% of them singletons. The V and J ends lost 8 bases and 0 bases, in that order; junction bases with no gene match: 8. Germline CDR1 reads SGHRS; CDR2 reads YFSETQ. CDR3 length equals 15 residues. This TCR was sampled from a woman aged 25-40 years with COVID-19, enrolled during active disease. J is TRBJ2-1 and V is TRBV5-1; TRBD2 aligns across 7 bases. The specimen was peripheral blood. The CDR3 here is CASVSGELSYNEQFF. The DNA of the CDR3 is TGCGCCAGTGTGAGCGGGGAACTCTCCTACAATGAGCAGTTCTTC.